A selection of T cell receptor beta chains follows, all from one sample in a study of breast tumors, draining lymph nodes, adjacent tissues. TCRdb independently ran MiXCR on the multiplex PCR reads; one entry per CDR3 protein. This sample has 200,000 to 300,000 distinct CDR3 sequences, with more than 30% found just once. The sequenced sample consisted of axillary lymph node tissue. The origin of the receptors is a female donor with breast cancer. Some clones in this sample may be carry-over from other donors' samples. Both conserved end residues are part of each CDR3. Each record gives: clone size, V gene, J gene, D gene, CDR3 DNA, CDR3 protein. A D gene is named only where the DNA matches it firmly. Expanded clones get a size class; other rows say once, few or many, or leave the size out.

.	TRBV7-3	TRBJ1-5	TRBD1	TGTGCCAGCAGCTTGACAGGGCGGTCCGGTCAGCCCCAGCATTTT	CASSLTGRSGQPQHF
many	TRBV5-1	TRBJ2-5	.	TGCGCCAGCAGCACCGAGATGGTGGGGCTAGGGGGAGAGACCCAGTACTTC	CASSTEMVGLGGETQYF
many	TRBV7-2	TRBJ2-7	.	TGTGCCAGCAGCGTCGGGACCCAATCCTACGAGCAGTACTTC	CASSVGTQSYEQYF
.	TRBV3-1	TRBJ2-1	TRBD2	TGTGCCAGCAGCCAAGATACCGGGAGGAGATCGGGGCAGTTCTTC	CASSQDTGRRSGQFF
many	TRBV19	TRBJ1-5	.	TGTGCCAGTAGTATTTGGGCAGGGAGTGGCAATCAGCCCCAGCATTTT	CASSIWAGSGNQPQHF
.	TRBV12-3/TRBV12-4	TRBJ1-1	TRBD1	TGTGCCAGCAGTTCCTCGGACAGGTTGACTGAAGCTTTCTTT	CASSSSDRLTEAFF
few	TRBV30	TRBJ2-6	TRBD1	TGTGCCTGCAAGGACAGGGGATTCGGAAGAGTAAGCTCTGGGGCCAACGTCCTGACTTTC	CACKDRGFGRVSSGANVLTF
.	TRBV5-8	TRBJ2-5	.	TGTGCCAGCAGCTCCGGAGGCCCGGCAGAGACCCAGTACTTC	CASSSGGPAETQYF
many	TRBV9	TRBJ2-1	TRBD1	TGTGCCAGCAGCGCAGCGGGACAGGGGCCCAATGAGCAGTTCTTC	CASSAAGQGPNEQFF
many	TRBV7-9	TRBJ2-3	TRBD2	TGTGCCAGCAAGGCTAGCGGGAGTAGAAGCACAGATACGCAGTATTTT	CASKASGSRSTDTQYF
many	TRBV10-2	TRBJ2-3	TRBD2	TGCGCCAGCATCCTCTCGGGACTAGCGGGAGGGGCGCAGTATTTT	CASILSGLAGGAQYF
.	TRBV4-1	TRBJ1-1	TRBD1	TGCGCCAGCAGCCGGGACAGGGCCCCGAACACTGAAGCTTTCTTT	CASSRDRAPNTEAFF
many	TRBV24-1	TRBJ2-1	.	TGTGCCACCAGTGATTTCGGAGCCCGAAACAATGAGCAGTTCTTC	CATSDFGARNNEQFF
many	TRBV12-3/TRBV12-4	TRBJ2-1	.	TGTGCCAGCAGTTTGTTAGAGATAAGGGTTAATGAGCAGTTCTTC	CASSLLEIRVNEQFF
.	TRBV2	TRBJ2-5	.	TGTGCCAGCAGTGAGGGCTGGGGTGGAAATCAGCCCCAGTACTTC	CASSEGWGGNQPQYF
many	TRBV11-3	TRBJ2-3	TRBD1	TGTGCCAGCAGCCGGGACAGGGAATTTGTTACGCAGTATTTT	CASSRDREFVTQYF
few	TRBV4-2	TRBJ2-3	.	TGTGCCAGCACCCGAGAGCCAGCTAGAAGGGCAGATACGCAGTATTTT	CASTREPARRADTQYF
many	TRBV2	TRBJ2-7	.	TGTGCCAGCAGCCACAGACACGAGCAGTACTTC	CASSHRHEQYF
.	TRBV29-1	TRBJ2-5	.	TGCAGCGTACCGGGAGTGGGAGAGACCCAGTACTTC	CSVPGVGETQYF
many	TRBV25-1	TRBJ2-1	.	TGTGCCAGCAAATCAGCTTACAATGAGCAGTTCTTC	CASKSAYNEQFF
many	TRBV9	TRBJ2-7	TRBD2	TGTGCCAGCAGCGTCTCTGGTCAGCGGGAAACCTACGAGCAGTACTTC	CASSVSGQRETYEQYF
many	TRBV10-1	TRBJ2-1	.	TGCGCCAGCAGTGAGACTAGCCAGAGCTCCTACAATGAGCAGTTCTTC	CASSETSQSSYNEQFF
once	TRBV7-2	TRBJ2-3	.	TGTGCCAGCAGCTCTAGGGACTTGGGGGCTTCAGATACGCAGTATTTT	CASSSRDLGASDTQYF
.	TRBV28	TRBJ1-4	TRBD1	TGTGCCAGCAGCCCTAGACAGGGTTCAACTAATGAAAAACTGTTTTTT	CASSPRQGSTNEKLFF
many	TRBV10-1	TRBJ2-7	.	TGCGCCAGCAGTGAGGGGGAGGCCTACGAGCAGTACTTC	CASSEGEAYEQYF
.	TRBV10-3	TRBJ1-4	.	TGTGCCATCAGTGAGTCGGGGCGAACTAATGAAAAACTGTTTTTT	CAISESGRTNEKLFF
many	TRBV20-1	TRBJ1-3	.	TGCAGTGCTTATATTACTTTGCCTGGAAACACCATATATTTT	CSAYITLPGNTIYF
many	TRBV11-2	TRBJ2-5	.	TGTGCCAGCTCCTGGGGAGATCAAGAGACCCAGTACTTC	CASSWGDQETQYF
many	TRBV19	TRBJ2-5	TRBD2	TGTGCCAGTAGTATCGGGGGACTAGCTGGGCAAGAGACCCAGTACTTC	CASSIGGLAGQETQYF
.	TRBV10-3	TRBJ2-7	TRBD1	TGTGCTACAGGGGTCCCCCTTGGCGAGCAGTACTTC	CATGVPLGEQYF
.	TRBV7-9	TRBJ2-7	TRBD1	TGTGCCAGCAGCTTGGGGACAGGTTTCGACGAGCAGTACTTC	CASSLGTGFDEQYF
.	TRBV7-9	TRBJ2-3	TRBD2	TGTGCCAGCAGCGGAGCGGGAGGGCCGTACAATGAGCAGTATTTT	CASSGAGGPYNEQYF
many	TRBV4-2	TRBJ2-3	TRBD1	TGTGCCAGCAGCCAAGTGAAGGGGGCTAGCACAGATACGCAGTATTTT	CASSQVKGASTDTQYF
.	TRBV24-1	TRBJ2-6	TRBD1	TGTGCCACCAGTGACCAACCGGGACAGGGACTATTGTCAGGGGCCAACGTCCTGACTTTC	CATSDQPGQGLLSGANVLTF
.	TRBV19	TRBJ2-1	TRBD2	TGTGCCAGTAGTGTAGCGGGAGGTAATGAGCAGTTCTTC	CASSVAGGNEQFF
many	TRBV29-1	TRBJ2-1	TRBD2	TGCAGCGTTGATAGCGGGAGGCCCACCGGGAATGAGCAGTTCTTC	CSVDSGRPTGNEQFF
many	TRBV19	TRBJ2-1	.	TGTGCCAGTAGTATTATAACGGGACCCTACAATGAGCAGTTCTTC	CASSIITGPYNEQFF
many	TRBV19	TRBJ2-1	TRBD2	TGTGCCAGTAAGGAAGGGAGGGTGGGTGAGCAGTTCTTC	CASKEGRVGEQFF
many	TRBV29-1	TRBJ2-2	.	TGCAGCGTTGGGCAGGACAGCTCGAACACCGGGGAGCTGTTTTTT	CSVGQDSSNTGELFF
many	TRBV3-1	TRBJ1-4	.	TGTGCCAGCAGCCAAGGACAGAAACTGTTTTTT	CASSQGQKLFF
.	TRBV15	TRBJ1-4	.	TGTGCCACCAGCAGAGAAGGTCACAGGGCAACTAATGAAAAACTGTTTTTT	CATSREGHRATNEKLFF
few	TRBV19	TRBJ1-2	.	TGTGCCAGTAGTATAGATCTATCAACCCCCACTTTAGGGCGTAGCGCCTTTAGCTATGGCTACACCTTC	CASSIDLSTPTLGRSAFSYGYTF
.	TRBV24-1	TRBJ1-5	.	TGTGCCACCAGTGCTAGAGGGCATCAGCCCCAGCATTTT	CATSARGHQPQHF
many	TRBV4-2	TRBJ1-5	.	TGTGCCAGCAGCCAAGAACAGGGCCTGCAGCCCCAGCATTTT	CASSQEQGLQPQHF
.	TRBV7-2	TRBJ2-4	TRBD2	TGTGCCAGCAGCTCCAGGACTAGCGGGGCAAACATTCAGTACTTC	CASSSRTSGANIQYF
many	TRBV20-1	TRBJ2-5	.	TGCAGCGGGATGGCGTTGTGGAGGGGTGAGAATACCCAGTACTTC	CSGMALWRGENTQYF